The present entry profiles one TCR beta chain with its context. TCRdb keeps only in-frame clones here, not all; method: immunoSEQ multiplex PCR. This table has about 100,000 clones, about 87% appearing once. These data originate in a study of T cell responses to AZD1222 COVID-19 vaccine. The CDR3 covers 13 residues. The V segment lost 5 bases and the J segment 5 bases; nucleotides outside the gene matches: 5. CDR1 is SSHAT, CDR2 FNYEAQ, per germline (reference sequence). The source is an adult in good health. The V and J genes are TRBV7-7 and TRBJ2-5, with TRBD1 matching 7 bases. Source: peripheral blood, taken on day 0 of MenACWY control vaccination. This CDR3 reads CASSADRDETQYF. The CDR3 nucleotides are TGTGCCAGCAGCGCCGACAGGGACGAGACCCAGTACTTC.